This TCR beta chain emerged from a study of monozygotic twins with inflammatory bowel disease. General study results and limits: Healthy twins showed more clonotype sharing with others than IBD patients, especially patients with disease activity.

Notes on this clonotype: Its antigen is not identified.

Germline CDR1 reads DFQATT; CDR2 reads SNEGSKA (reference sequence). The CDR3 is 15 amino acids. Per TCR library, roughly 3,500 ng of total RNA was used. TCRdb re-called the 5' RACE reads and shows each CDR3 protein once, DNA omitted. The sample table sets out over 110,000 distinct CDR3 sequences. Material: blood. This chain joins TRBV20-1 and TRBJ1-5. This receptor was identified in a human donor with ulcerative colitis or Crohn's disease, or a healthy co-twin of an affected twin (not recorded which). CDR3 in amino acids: CSARVSMAGNQPQHF.